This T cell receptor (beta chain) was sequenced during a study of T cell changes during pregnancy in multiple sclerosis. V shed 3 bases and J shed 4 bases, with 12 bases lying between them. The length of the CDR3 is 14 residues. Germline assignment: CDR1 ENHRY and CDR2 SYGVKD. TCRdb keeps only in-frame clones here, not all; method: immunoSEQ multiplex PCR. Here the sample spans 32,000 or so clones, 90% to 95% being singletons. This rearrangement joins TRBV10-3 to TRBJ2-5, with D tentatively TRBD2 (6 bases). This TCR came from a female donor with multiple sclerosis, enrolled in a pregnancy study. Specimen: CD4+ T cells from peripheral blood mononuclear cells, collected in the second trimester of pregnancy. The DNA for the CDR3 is TGTGCCATCAGTGACCGGGGGAGGTCAGAGACCCAGTACTTC. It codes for CAISDRGRSETQYF.